The 16 T cell receptor beta chains below were found in one sample sequenced in a study of regulatory T cells in long-lasting Graves disease (dated by TCRdb to the early 2020s). Library creation used multiplex PCR. Sequencer: Illumina HiSeq 4000. TCR beta libraries were built with iRepertoire HTBI primers and Arm-PCR amplification of CDR3 regions. Starting from the raw public reads, TCRdb applied fastp trimming at Q25, assembled clones with MiXCR and retained in-frame beta chains. Every entry covers one CDR3 protein and lists the most common genes and DNA from its rows. Across this sample there are 300,000 to 400,000 distinct CDR3 sequences, with around 17% seen only once. The ten largest clones take up roughly 27% of the sample. This specimen's time point label, interpreted: newly diagnosed GD, antithyroid drugs for less than 3 months. For both TCR sequencing and RNA sequencing, RNA was extracted from PBMCs using TRIzol.

The sample was also linked to a second study, of T cells in Graves' hyperthyroidism and ophthalmopathy.

The sequencing here drew on peripheral blood mononuclear cells (PBMCs), taken at new diagnosis, from a patient treated with antithyroid drugs. The receptors derive from a man aged 35-49 years with Graves disease. Donor details come from another sample of the same person, matched by shared clones.

The table lists this clonotype with many counts. The V call is TRBV4-2, the J call TRBJ2-7, with TRBD2 matching 12 bases. With 0 bases clipped from V and 3 bases from J, the junction kept 0 bases outside the gene matches. This CDR3 contains 15 residues. Germline loops: CDR1 LGHNA, CDR2 YNFKEQ. CDR3 loop: CASSQETSGGYEQYF. DNA of the CDR3: TGTGCCAGCAGCCAAGAGACTAGCGGGGGCTACGAGCAGTACTTC.

A word on this clonotype: This sequence may be a read error, since a much larger clone differs from it by one base. The V call is TRBV7-6, the J call TRBJ2-5; 10 positions agree with TRBD2. The V and J ends lost 4 bases and 11 bases, in that order; junction bases with no gene match: 16. This CDR3 comprises 16 residues. Germline lookup yields CDR1 SGHVS and CDR2 FNYEAQ. The CDR3 loop is CASSSILSGGRNEQYF. The CDR3 nucleotides are TGTGCCAGCAGCTCCATCCTTAGCGGGGGGAGGAATGAGCAGTACTTC. The full variable domain, rest sourced from reference TRBV7-6 and TRBJ2-5, is GAGVSQSPRYKVTKRGQDVALRCDPISGHVSLYWYRQALGQGPEFLTYFNYEAQQDKSGLPNDRFSAERPEGSISTLTIQRTEQRDSAMYRCASSSILSGGRNEQYFGPGTRLLVL.

In this sample, this clonotype turned up a few times. The J gene is TRBJ2-1, the V gene TRBV6-2 or TRBV6-3, with 9 bases matching TRBD2. With 4 bases clipped from V and 8 bases from J, the junction kept 9 bases outside the gene matches. Germline V lookup: CDR1 MNHEY, CDR2 SVGEGT. This CDR3 is built from 15 residues. The CDR3 DNA is TGTGCCAGCAGTTCCCTCGGCGGGGGGGCCGATGAGCAGTTCTTC. This translates into CASSSLGGGADEQFF.

There are many counts of this clonotype. V and J are TRBV5-1 and TRBJ2-5, with 7 bases lining up with TRBD1. Losses at the gene ends were 4 bases for V and 1 base for J; bases not matched to a gene: 7. This CDR3 has 15 amino acids. CDR1 is SGHRS and CDR2 is YFSETQ in the germline V gene. The CDR3 bases are TGCGCCAGCAGCCCTGCCACAGGGGTCCAAGAGACCCAGTACTTC. This sequence encodes CASSPATGVQETQYF.

J is TRBJ1-4 and V is TRBV28; no reliable D call. The length of the CDR3 is 12 residues. Per germline, CDR1 MDHEN and CDR2 SYDVKM. Trimming removed 2 bases from V and 7 bases from J, with 5 bases in between. The CDR3 reads CASSLRPEKLFF. The CDR3 DNA sequence: TGTGCCAGCAGTTTAAGACCTGAAAAACTGTTTTTT. Complete variable domain (other parts from reference TRBV28 and TRBJ1-4): DVKVTQSSRYLVKRTGEKVFLECVQDMDHENMFWYRQDPGLGLRLIYFSYDVKMKEKGDIPEGYSVSREKKERFSLILESASTNQTSMYLCASSLRPEKLFFGSGTQLSVL.

This clonotype occurred a few times. The V gene is TRBV30, the J gene TRBJ2-2; 9 positions match TRBD1. V shed 2 bases and J 6 bases; nucleotides not matched to a gene: 7. The CDR3 sequence is 15 residues long. In germline, CDR1 is GTSNPN, CDR2 SVGIG (reference sequence). The CDR3 coding sequence is TGTGCCTGGAGTCCCCTAGACAGGGGGGCCGGGGAGCTGTTTTTT. Its protein product is CAWSPLDRGAGELFF.

This clonotype was picked up a small number of times. The chain uses TRBV20-1 and TRBJ2-1; the match to TRBD2 covers 9 bases. V lost 7 bases and J lost 5; bases outside the gene matches: 9. The germline gives CDR1 DFQATT, CDR2 SNEGSKA (reference sequence). The CDR3 loop spans 14 amino acids. The chain's CDR3 is CSGGRAGGHNEQFF. CDR3 in DNA: TGCAGTGGGGGGCGCGCGGGGGGGCACAATGAGCAGTTCTTC.

Ten or more counts support this clonotype. This chain links TRBV7-3 with TRBJ2-1; D possibly matches TRBD1 or TRBD2 (5 bases each). V was clipped by 3 bases and J by 8 bases, with 14 bases between them. The CDR3 runs to 14 residues. Germline V gene lookup returns CDR1 SGHTA and CDR2 FQGTGA. CDR3 protein: CASSLRASRDEQFF. CDR3 nucleotide sequence: TGTGCCAGCAGCTTGCGGGCCAGCAGGGATGAGCAGTTCTTC.

This clonotype was observed a few times. Written as DNA, the CDR3 is TGTGCCAGCAGCCCCAGGGCGGAGACCGGGGAGCTGTTTTTT. Residues: CASSPRAETGELFF. The chain employs TRBV9 and TRBJ2-2; tentative D call: TRBD1 (5 bases). CDR3 length: 14 residues. V shed 4 bases and J shed 5 bases, with 12 bases lying between them. From germline, CDR1 is SGDLS and CDR2 YYNGEE.

This clonotype was seen repeatedly, ten times or more. The V gene is TRBV4-1, the J gene TRBJ1-2, with TRBD1 matching over 7 bases. With 2 bases clipped from V and 8 bases from J, the junction kept 8 bases outside the gene matches. The CDR3 runs 14 residues. Germline CDR1 and CDR2: MGHRA and YSYEKL. Written as DNA, the CDR3 is TGCGCCAGCAGCCAACCCCGACAGGGAGGCGGCTACACCTTC. It translates to CASSQPRQGGGYTF.

This chain joins TRBV5-1 and TRBJ1-4; TRBD1 might be the D (5 bases). Per germline, CDR1 SGHRS and CDR2 YFSETQ. V was shortened by 5 bases and J by 0 bases, with 14 bases between the two germline ends. The CDR3 has 16 amino acids. The CDR3 nucleotides read TGCGCCAGCAGTCGACAGTCACTCGCAACTAATGAAAAACTGTTTTTT. It codes for CASSRQSLATNEKLFF.

This clonotype was detected only a few times. Given a much more abundant clone one base away, this may be a read error. The J gene is TRBJ1-3, the V gene TRBV13; 9 bases are shared with TRBD1. The V gene's germline CDR1 is PRHDT and CDR2 FYEKMQ (reference sequence). The CDR3 sequence is 14 residues long. The CDR3 DNA follows: TGTGCCAGCAGCCGGGACAGGGTGGGAAACACCACATATTTT. The encoded protein is CASSRDRVGNTTYF.

The chain uses TRBV20-1 and TRBJ2-3, with 11 bases matching TRBD2. The CDR3 sequence is 18 residues long. The V and J ends lost 5 bases and 2 bases, in that order; junction bases with no gene match: 15. Germline CDR1 reads DFQATT; CDR2 reads SNEGSKA (reference sequence). This CDR3 reads CSAETSGVSLGNTDTQYF. Written as DNA, the CDR3 is TGCAGTGCTGAGACTAGCGGGGTGTCGCTGGGTAACACAGATACGCAGTATTTT.

In the case of this clonotype: A read error is possible here, since a much larger clone lies one base away. The chain couples TRBV24-1 to TRBJ2-7; 7 nucleotides line up with TRBD1. In germline, CDR1 is KGHDR, CDR2 SFDVKD. CDR3 length equals 15 residues. The CDR3 coding sequence is TGTGCCACCAGTGATCCCCGACAGGGCTCCTACGAGCAGCACTTC. Translating gives CATSDPRQGSYEQHF.

Ten or more counts support this clonotype. The chain employs TRBV12-3 or TRBV12-4 and TRBJ2-4; D is ambiguous. This CDR3 contains 13 residues. The V end lost 3 bases, the J end lost 9 bases, and 12 bases lay between the germline ends. CDR3 sequence (DNA): TGTGCCAGCAGTTTTAGCCCCTCTGCCATTCAGTACTTC. Protein: CASSFSPSAIQYF.

A few counts support this clonotype. V usage is TRBV4-1 and J usage is TRBJ2-3, with D perhaps given as TRBD1 or TRBD2 (5 bases each). The CDR3 covers 17 residues. V lost 4 bases to trimming and J lost 2 bases, with 19 bases between them. Germline loops: CDR1 MGHRA, CDR2 YSYEKL. This chain's CDR3 is CASSREDQAGTTDTQYF. The CDR3 DNA follows: TGCGCCAGCAGCCGCGAAGACCAGGCCGGGACCACAGATACGCAGTATTTT.